A selection of T cell receptor beta chains follows, all from one sample in a study of Ad26.COV2.S vaccination and SARS-CoV-2 variants. Sequencing used immunoSEQ multiplex PCR; TCRdb keeps in-frame clones, though not all of them. The repertoire holds a few hundred thousand clones, with around 86% as singletons. The material was peripheral blood, obtained in a trial of Ad26.COV2.S vaccine versus placebo. The receptors shown here come from a person between 18 and 65 years old who received the Ad26.COV2.S COVID-19 vaccine or a placebo. Both conserved end residues are part of each CDR3. The order of the fields is clone size, V gene, CDR3 length, CDR3 protein. Not all rows give a size; the values are once, few, many and, for expanded clones, a class.

>NA|TRBV7-2|15
CASSLDLGRAGELFF
>NA|TRBV5-1|15
CASSLGQLSTDTQYF
>NA|TRBV5-4|11
CASRTEETQYF
>NA|TRBV27|14
CASKVRLASYEQYF
>NA|TRBV7-7|13
CASSLGPREKLFF
>NA|TRBV7-8|14
CASSAGRGNQPQHF
>NA|TRBV6-2/TRBV6-3|12
CASSYSAGPQYF
>NA|TRBV5-4|16
CASSLGPDRNNQPQHF
>NA|TRBV19|14
CASRFGGGDTEAFF
>NA|TRBV19|16
CASSMGGTVNTGELFF
>NA|TRBV6-1|13
CASSDYSTDTQYF
>NA|TRBV7-6|15
CASSSLAGLYNEQFF
>NA|TRBV19|16
CASTELGGRPNYGYTF
>once|TRBV7-8|13
CASSLRQGDGYTF
>NA|TRBV6-1|15
CASSEGPGRNYEQYF
>NA|TRBV5-8|14
CASSLGAGNTEAFF
>NA|TRBV6-4|14
CASSLGLAGSEQFF
>NA|TRBV7-2|16
CASSLDRGRLSYGYTF
>NA|TRBV27|18
CASSTTGTGAFSGNTIYF
>few|TRBV27|16
CASSHQRTGEYTEAFF
>NA|TRBV5-1|16
CASSLDRLAGSDTQYF
>NA|TRBV4-1|17
CASSQWVRDHYNTEAFF
>NA|TRBV30|17
CAWSPGRDRPYQETQYF
>NA|TRBV24-1|13
CATSTGSGYGYTF
>NA|TRBV19|14
CASSIMSARGEQYF
>NA|TRBV20-1|11
CSAREGLDYTF
>NA|TRBV11-2|15
CASSLGGRVGSPLHF
>many|TRBV2|18
CASSENREWAPDDYGYTF
>NA|TRBV2|13
CAGWDGLNQPQHF
>NA|TRBV13|16
CASSSDRGRFGTEAFF
>few|TRBV7-8|14
CASSPGRGAKKLFF
>NA|TRBV3-1/TRBV3-2|18
CASSQDWAREGGNEKLFF
>once|TRBV13|14
CASSLTGEEETQYF
>NA|TRBV5-1|22
CASSRRVSSQLAGGANTGELFF
>NA|TRBV6-5|15
CASSPQKNSNQPQHF
>NA|TRBV6-5|14
CASSYEAGNTEAFF
>NA|TRBV9|16
CASSVVGRSSTDTQYF
>once|TRBV9|13
CASRASGHQEQFF
>NA|TRBV15|13
CATSRDGNYGYTF
>NA|TRBV11-1|15
CASSRGAGNTDTQYF
>NA|TRBV27|13
CATRVMGNTEAFF
>NA|TRBV7-2|17
CASRPGQGRSSNEKLFF
>NA|TRBV5-4|13
CASSLDRVYGYTF
>once|TRBV16|13
CASSPGAGYGYTF
>once|TRBV30|13
CAWNTGYTGELFF
>NA|TRBV2|13
CASSGQYTGELFF
>once|TRBV18|15
CASSLMDISGNTIYF
>NA|TRBV6-1|17
CASTEARQSSYNSPLHF
>NA|TRBV27|12
CATGTVNSPLHF
>NA|TRBV5-4|16
CASSSNRGEVNSPLHF
>once|TRBV7-3|16
CASSLSRGATYNEQFF
>NA|TRBV30|15
CAWSVTFDRGYGYTF
>NA|TRBV7-3|15
CASSPAGHPRDTQYF
>NA|TRBV4-1|15
CASSHPPGQMYEQYF